The 19 T cell receptor beta chains reported below all come from one sample, sequenced in a study of OX40 agonist ivuxolimab in advanced cancers. Clones were read by immunoSEQ multiplex PCR, and TCRdb kept only the in-frame ones, dropping some. The table has fewer than 20,000 clones, about 86% seen once. This sample comprised CD4+ or CD8+ T cells sorted from blood, obtained in a trial of the OX40 agonist ivuxolimab. Every receptor here comes from an adult with an advanced solid tumor such as melanoma, head and neck, liver or kidney cancer.

The chain couples TRBV28 to TRBJ2-1, with 7 positions matching TRBD2. Per the germline V gene, CDR1 is MDHEN and CDR2 is SYDVKM. CDR3 length: 17 residues. After removal of 2 bases from V and 10 bases from J, the junction contained 17 bases not matched to a gene. In nucleotides, the CDR3 is TGTGCCAGCAGTTTAGGGAGGGGTCGGGCTAGCGCCGACGAGCAGTTCTTC. This gives the protein CASSLGRGRASADEQFF.

This clone has a single count. CDR3 bases: TGCGCCAGCAGCTTGGAGTCCCACGAGCAGTACTTC. Translating gives CASSLESHEQYF. The V gene is TRBV5-1, the J gene TRBJ2-5; D not certain. The J call may be faulty, since TRBJ2-7 better matches the DNA end. The CDR3 runs to 12 residues. Germline loops: CDR1 SGHRS, CDR2 YFSETQ.

J is TRBJ2-1 and V is TRBV6-1, with D possibly matching TRBD2 (5 bases). This CDR3 comprises 12 residues. V was trimmed by 6 bases and J by 8 bases, leaving 11 bases between them. Germline CDR1 reads MNHNS; CDR2 reads SASEGT. The CDR3 protein is CASRASGYEQFF. CDR3 DNA sequence: TGTGCCAGCAGGGCTTCGGGGTATGAGCAGTTCTTC.

This clone was picked up one time. The chain is built from TRBV6-5 and TRBJ1-3, with 8 bases matching TRBD1. CDR3 length: 15 amino acids. J lost 2 bases, V lost 6 bases, and 6 bases had no gene match. Germline V lookup: CDR1 MNHEY, CDR2 SVGAGI. CDR3 region: CASSLGQGAGNTIYF. The CDR3 region has the DNA TGTGCCAGCAGCCTCGGACAGGGTGCTGGAAACACCATATATTTT.

The genes are TRBV11-2 and TRBJ2-6; D uncertain. This CDR3 is 14 amino acids long. Germline loops: CDR1 SGHAT, CDR2 FQNNGV. The V end was cut by 6 bases, the J end by 4 bases, with 10 bases between. The CDR3 sequence is CASSSTWGANVLTF. The CDR3 DNA is TGTGCCAGCAGTTCCACTTGGGGGGCCAACGTCCTGACTTTC.

This chain connects TRBV27 to TRBJ1-1; the D is unclear. V lost 0 bases and J lost 5, with 10 bases in between. CDR3 size: 14 residues. The germline gives CDR1 MNHEY, CDR2 SMNVEV (reference sequence). CDR3 in amino acids: CASSLSGVGTEAFF. CDR3 bases: TGTGCCAGCAGTTTATCCGGGGTTGGTACTGAAGCTTTCTTT.

The chain is built from TRBV6-4 and TRBJ2-2; 13 bases line up with TRBD2. CDR3 size: 16 residues. J was trimmed by 1 base and V by 5 bases; bases with no gene match: 1. Germline CDR1 reads MRHNA; CDR2 reads SNTAGT. DNA of the CDR3: TGTGCCAGCAGTCGACTAGCGGGGGGGAACACCGGGGAGCTGTTTTTT. Residues: CASSRLAGGNTGELFF.

The chain employs TRBV2 and TRBJ1-4; 9 nucleotides align to TRBD1. This CDR3 is 14 amino acids long. CDR1 SNHLY and CDR2 FYNNEI come from the germline V gene. Trimming took 6 bases from V and 6 from J; bases not matched to a gene: 5. Here the CDR3 DNA reads TGTGCCAGCAGGCCCGGGACAGGGTATGAAAAACTGTTTTTT. Its translation: CASRPGTGYEKLFF.

The count of this clone is one. The chain couples TRBV19 to TRBJ1-3; no clear D gene. In germline, CDR1 is LNHDA, CDR2 SQIVND (reference sequence). The CDR3 covers 12 residues. The V gene lost 3 bases and the J gene lost 2 bases, with 2 bases spanning the gap. This CDR3 reads CASSIPGNTIYF. CDR3 coding DNA: TGTGCCAGTAGTATCCCTGGAAACACCATATATTTT.

This chain links TRBV18 with TRBJ2-2; D is unclear. CDR1 and CDR2 from the germline V gene are KGHSH and LQKENI. V dropped 5 bases and J dropped 4 bases, with 14 bases sitting between them. The CDR3 contains 15 residues. The CDR3 DNA reads as TGTGCCAGCTCAATGGGCCCGGGCGGCACCGGGGAGCTGTTTTTT. This sequence encodes CASSMGPGGTGELFF.

This clone was detected a few times. The rearrangement joins TRBV30 to TRBJ1-1; TRBD1 might be the D (6 bases). Germline CDR1 and CDR2: GTSNPN and SVGIG (reference sequence). V was trimmed by 3 bases and J by 11 bases, leaving 13 bases between them. The CDR3 runs 11 residues. CDR3 sequence reads: CAWRLGAGAFF. The CDR3 nucleotides are TGTGCCTGGAGACTGGGGGCAGGGGCTTTCTTT.

The V and J genes are TRBV4-1 and TRBJ2-5; TRBD1 or TRBD2 may be the D gene (6 bases each). This CDR3 contains 16 residues. Trimming shortened V by 3 bases and J by 5 bases, and 19 bases separated the two germline ends. Germline assignment: CDR1 MGHRA and CDR2 YSYEKL. CDR3 bases: TGCGCCAGCAGCCAGGGGAGGAGTGGGGGGCGGGAGACCCAGTACTTC. It codes for CASSQGRSGGRETQYF.

V is TRBV6-6 and J is TRBJ2-7; tentative D call: TRBD1 (6 bases). V shed 8 bases and J shed 1 base, with 15 bases lying between them. Germline V gene lookup returns CDR1 MNHNY and CDR2 SVGAGI (reference sequence). This CDR3 has 14 residues. The CDR3 nucleotides read TGTGCCAGCCGGTCGGGGCAGGGGTCCTACGAGCAGTACTTC. This translates into CASRSGQGSYEQYF.

The chain combines TRBV5-4 with TRBJ2-1, with 10 bases fitting TRBD2. CDR3 length: 16 residues. V was pared by 0 bases and J by 4 bases, with 4 bases of the junction left unmatched. Germline V gives CDR1 SGHNT, CDR2 YYREEE (reference sequence). The CDR3 spells CASSLGTSGIYNEQFF. DNA of the CDR3: TGTGCCAGCAGCTTGGGTACTAGCGGGATATACAATGAGCAGTTCTTC.

The rearrangement links TRBV5-1 to TRBJ1-5; maybe TRBD1 (6 bases). This CDR3 contains 16 residues. The V gene lost 4 bases and the J gene lost 2 bases, with 16 bases spanning the gap. Per germline, CDR1 SGHRS and CDR2 YFSETQ. The CDR3: CASSPEAGGGNQPQHF. The CDR3 DNA reads as TGCGCCAGCAGCCCCGAGGCTGGGGGCGGCAATCAGCCCCAGCATTTT.

This clone has just a few counts. The chain recombines TRBV19 with TRBJ1-5; TRBD1 is a possible D gene (6 bases). CDR1 and CDR2 (germline): LNHDA, SQIVND (reference sequence). The V end was cut by 6 bases, the J end by 4 bases, with 22 bases between. The CDR3 consists of 17 residues. In nucleotides, the CDR3 is TGTGCCAGTAGCCCCCCGGACAGTGGACCCCTTAATCAGCCCCAGCATTTT. It translates to CASSPPDSGPLNQPQHF.

The chain employs TRBV5-4 and TRBJ2-7; 9 positions match TRBD2. From germline, CDR1 is SGHNT and CDR2 YYREEE (reference sequence). The CDR3 loop spans 12 amino acids. V lost 4 bases, J lost 6 bases, and 2 bases stayed unmatched. This CDR3 reads CASSRGGGEQYF. The CDR3 DNA reads as TGTGCCAGCAGCCGCGGGGGGGGCGAGCAGTACTTC.

V is TRBV9 and J is TRBJ1-4, with 9 bases identical to TRBD1. This CDR3 contains 17 residues. Germline CDR1 is SGDLS and CDR2 is YYNGEE. V dropped 4 bases and J dropped 7; count of bases not matched to a gene: 14. CDR3 nucleotide sequence: TGTGCCAGCAGCCCTCGAAGCGGGACAGGGCCGGGTGAAAAACTGTTTTTT. Protein: CASSPRSGTGPGEKLFF.

The chain carries TRBV11-3 and TRBJ2-7; tentatively, D is TRBD1 (6 bases). V was cut by 2 bases and J by 6 bases, with 20 bases left in between. CDR1 and CDR2 from the germline V gene are SGHNT and YENEEA. The CDR3 runs 16 residues. CDR3 nucleotides: TGTGCCAGCAGCTTATCGGTAAGGCAGGGGACGGGCGAGCAGTACTTC. It codes for CASSLSVRQGTGEQYF. Combining the CDR3 with reference TRBV11-3 and TRBJ2-7 gives the whole variable domain EAGVVQSPRYKIIEKKQPVAFWCNPISGHNTLYWYLQNLGQGPELLIRYENEEAVDDSQLPKDRFSAERLKGVDSTLKIQPAELGDSAVYLCASSLSVRQGTGEQYFGPGTRLTVT.